A selection of T cell receptor beta chains follows, all from one sample in a study of blood T cell repertoires in COVID-19. Some clones are missing from TCRdb's copy, which holds only in-frame ones; the method was immunoSEQ multiplex PCR. The table lists some 20,000 clones, roughly 89% of them singletons. The sequenced material came from peripheral blood. These receptors were obtained from a human donor in a cohort sampled during active COVID-19. CDR3s include the opening cysteine and the closing phenylalanine or tryptophan. The D gene is left open where the match is weak. A clone size is listed for some rows: how often the clone was seen (once, few, many), or a class if it is expanded.

V	D	J	size	DNA	CDR3
TRBV7-2	-	TRBJ1-2	-	TGTGCCAGCAGCTCCGAAGGAGCTGGCTACACCTTC	CASSSEGAGYTF
TRBV5-1	-	TRBJ1-2	-	TGCGCCAGCAGGCCGCCCCAGGGTTTCTATGGCTACACCTTC	CASRPPQGFYGYTF
TRBV15	TRBD2	TRBJ2-1	-	TGTGCCACCAGCAGAGATACTAGCGGGATGGAATCGGGTAATGAGCAGTTCTTC	CATSRDTSGMESGNEQFF
TRBV23-1	TRBD1	TRBJ2-1	-	TGCGCCAGCAGTCCCCGGACAGGGGGCGAATACAATGAGCAGTTCTTC	CASSPRTGGEYNEQFF
TRBV6-5	-	TRBJ1-2	-	TGTGCCAGCAGTTACTCGGGTACAGCAAACCTCGATGGCTACACCTTC	CASSYSGTANLDGYTF
TRBV15	-	TRBJ2-7	-	TGTGCCACCAGTACAGCCGTCAGCTACGAGCAGTACTTC	CATSTAVSYEQYF
TRBV28	TRBD2	TRBJ2-7	once	TGTGCCAGCAGGGGACTAGCGGGAACCTACGAGCAGTACTTC	CASRGLAGTYEQYF
TRBV5-1	-	TRBJ1-1	-	TGCGCCAGCAGCGCCCAGGACATGAACACTGAAGCTTTCTTT	CASSAQDMNTEAFF
TRBV6-6	-	TRBJ2-7	-	TGTGCCAGCAGTTACAATAGGGCAGGGGCCTACGAGCAGTACTTC	CASSYNRAGAYEQYF
TRBV18	-	TRBJ1-1	-	TGTGCCAGCTCACCGACACAGGACACTGAAGCTTTCTTT	CASSPTQDTEAFF
TRBV7-2	TRBD2	TRBJ2-1	-	TGTGCCAGCAGACAAGCGGGGGCGTACAATGAGCAGTTCTTC	CASRQAGAYNEQFF
TRBV19	TRBD2	TRBJ2-7	-	TGTGCCAGTAGTGGATTAACTAGCGGGAGCTCCTACGAGCAGTACTTC	CASSGLTSGSSYEQYF
TRBV3-1/TRBV3-2	-	TRBJ2-3	once	TGTGCCAGCAGTAAGGGGCCAGGGAGCACAGATACGCAGTATTTT	CASSKGPGSTDTQYF
TRBV15	TRBD1	TRBJ1-2	-	TGTGCCACATCCGGGACAGGACCACCCTCTAACTATGGCTACACCTTC	CATSGTGPPSNYGYTF
TRBV19	-	TRBJ2-7	-	TGTACCAGCGGGACAGTTCGGGAGCAGTACTTC	CTSGTVREQYF
TRBV9	TRBD2	TRBJ2-2	-	TGTGCCAGCAGCGTAGCCCCTAGCGGGAGAGGTACCGGGGAGCTGTTTTTT	CASSVAPSGRGTGELFF
TRBV5-1	-	TRBJ2-5	-	TGCGCCAGCAGTGGGTCAGGGGACGAGACCCAGTACTTC	CASSGSGDETQYF
TRBV5-4	-	TRBJ2-5	-	TGTGCCAGCAGTTCTTGGACCGGGGAAGAGACCCAGTACTTC	CASSSWTGEETQYF
TRBV5-6	TRBD1	TRBJ2-5	-	TGTGCCAGCAGCCCCCCCGGGGACAGGGGGGCCCAGTACTTC	CASSPPGDRGAQYF
TRBV5-1	-	TRBJ1-5	once	TGCGCCAGCAGCTTTGACGGGTCTCAGCCCCAGCATTTT	CASSFDGSQPQHF
TRBV7-2	TRBD2	TRBJ2-3	-	TGTGCCAGCCGTTTCTCACTAGCGGGAGTGGCAGATACGCAGTATTTT	CASRFSLAGVADTQYF
TRBV19	TRBD1	TRBJ1-5	-	TGTGCCAGTAGTAGACAGGGAAATCAGCCCCAGCATTTT	CASSRQGNQPQHF
TRBV25-1	-	TRBJ2-7	-	TGTGCCAGCAGTGTTCTTTACGAGCAGTACTTC	CASSVLYEQYF
TRBV9	-	TRBJ1-5	-	TGTGCCAGCAGCGTAGGCCCTGAGAATAGCAATCAGCCCCAGCATTTT	CASSVGPENSNQPQHF
TRBV5-1	TRBD2	TRBJ2-7	-	TGCGCCAGCAGATATCTAGCGGGAGGTCCCTACGAGCAGTACTTC	CASRYLAGGPYEQYF
TRBV12-3/TRBV12-4	-	TRBJ2-1	-	TGTGCCAGCAGTTCCAGCGGTTACAATGAGCAGTTCTTC	CASSSSGYNEQFF
TRBV5-1	TRBD1	TRBJ1-1	-	TGCGCCAGCAGCCTCGGACAGGGCGAAGCTTTCTTT	CASSLGQGEAFF
TRBV5-4	-	TRBJ2-2	-	TGTGCCAGCAGCCCACCGGGGTCCCACGACGGGGAGCTGTTTTTT	CASSPPGSHDGELFF
TRBV7-8	TRBD2	TRBJ2-7	few	TGTGCCAGCAGCCTCCTCGGTAGCGGGAGCACCTACGAGCAGTACTTC	CASSLLGSGSTYEQYF
TRBV7-2	-	TRBJ2-7	-	TGTGCCAGCAGCTTAACCAGGGCTCTTGGGGCCGAGCAGTACTTC	CASSLTRALGAEQYF
TRBV27	TRBD1	TRBJ1-5	once	TGTGCCAGCAGCCCCGACAGGGGAACGTGGGGCAATCAGCCCCAGCATTTT	CASSPDRGTWGNQPQHF
TRBV3-1/TRBV3-2	-	TRBJ2-1	-	TGTGCCAGCAGCCCCCAGATAGTCCCGGGGGAGCAGTTCTTC	CASSPQIVPGEQFF
TRBV7-8	TRBD1	TRBJ2-1	once	TGTGCCAGCAGCCGCGGGACAGGGACCAATGAGCAGTTCTTC	CASSRGTGTNEQFF
TRBV7-2	-	TRBJ2-5	-	TGTGCCAGCAGCTTAGTCTCTGACCAAGAGACCCAGTACTTC	CASSLVSDQETQYF
TRBV9	-	TRBJ1-5	-	TGTGCCAGCAGCGAGGGGGGGGATAGCAATCAGCCCCAGCATTTT	CASSEGGDSNQPQHF
TRBV10-3	-	TRBJ2-1	few	TGTGCCATCAGTGTGCCGGGAGAGGTCTACAATGAGCAGTTCTTC	CAISVPGEVYNEQFF
TRBV2	-	TRBJ1-2	-	TGTGCCAGCCAATCAAGCCCGACAGTTATCTATGGCTACACCTTC	CASQSSPTVIYGYTF
TRBV19	TRBD1	TRBJ2-7	-	TGTGCCAGTAGACCAGAATGGGACAGGGCTCTCGAGCAGTACTTC	CASRPEWDRALEQYF
TRBV28	TRBD2	TRBJ2-1	-	TGTGCCAGCAGTTCTGTTTTAGCGGGTGATGAGCAGTTCTTC	CASSSVLAGDEQFF
TRBV2	TRBD2	TRBJ2-7	-	TGTGCCAGCAGTAAGTCGGGAGGCCGCTCCTACGAGCAGTACTTC	CASSKSGGRSYEQYF
TRBV5-4	-	TRBJ2-7	-	TGTGCCAGCAGCCTTCGTGCGGGGTCACACTACGAGCAGTACTTC	CASSLRAGSHYEQYF
TRBV5-4	TRBD2	TRBJ2-2	-	TGTGCCAGTTCGGAAGGGGGGACTAGAAGATCCTCCGGGGAGCTGTTTTTT	CASSEGGTRRSSGELFF
TRBV28	-	TRBJ1-1	-	TGTGCCAGCAGCACCGGCAGGAGGGCTGAAGCTTTCTTT	CASSTGRRAEAFF
TRBV6-5	TRBD1	TRBJ1-2	-	TGTGCCAGCAGTTACGCTGGACAGGGAGAAGGGTATGGCTACACCTTC	CASSYAGQGEGYGYTF
TRBV18	TRBD1	TRBJ2-1	-	TGTGCCAGCTCACCCCGGACAGGGTCCTACAATGAGCAGTTCTTC	CASSPRTGSYNEQFF
TRBV6-2/TRBV6-3	-	TRBJ2-7	once	TGTGCCAGCAGTTACGACTCGCGGGAGCAGTACTTC	CASSYDSREQYF
TRBV6-4	-	TRBJ1-5	-	TGTGCCAGCAGTGAAGAGGGCAATCAGCCCCAGCATTTT	CASSEEGNQPQHF
TRBV5-1	TRBD1	TRBJ1-4	-	TGCGCCAGCAGCGATTCAACAGGGGCAGGTGAAAAACTGTTTTTT	CASSDSTGAGEKLFF
TRBV4-3	TRBD2	TRBJ2-2	-	TGCGCCAGCAGCCAAGCCCGGGCTAGCGGGAGTTTGAACACCGGGGAGCTGTTTTTT	CASSQARASGSLNTGELFF
TRBV21-1	-	TRBJ2-1	-	TGTGCCAGCAGCTCTCGGGGACTAGCGAGCTCCTACAATGAGCAGTTCTTC	CASSSRGLASSYNEQFF
TRBV27	TRBD2	TRBJ2-2	-	TGTGCCAGCAGTCCGACCGCACCGGGGGCGGGACTAGGCCTCACCGGGGAGCTGTTTTTT	CASSPTAPGAGLGLTGELFF
TRBV4-1	-	TRBJ2-1	-	TGCGCCAGCAGCCAAGCACCACAGTCCTCCTACAATGAGCAGTTCTTC	CASSQAPQSSYNEQFF
TRBV11-2	TRBD1	TRBJ1-1	-	TGTGCCAGCAGCTTCGACAGGGGGCGTACTGAAGCTTTCTTT	CASSFDRGRTEAFF
TRBV5-1	TRBD2	TRBJ2-5	-	TGCGCCAGCAGCTTGAAGGGGCTAGCGGGAGCAGGGGAGACCCAGTACTTC	CASSLKGLAGAGETQYF
TRBV7-2	-	TRBJ2-7	-	TGTGCCAGCAAAAAAGCGGGCCCCTACGAGCAGTACTTC	CASKKAGPYEQYF